This passage covers 9 T cell receptor beta chains from one sample sequenced in a study of blood T cell repertoires in COVID-19 (dated by TCRdb to 2020 to 2022). The method was the immunoSEQ multiplex PCR assay. This is the immuneACCESS table as TCRdb keeps it, with only in-frame sequences that have V and J called. A part of the clones is gone; compared with another copy, unresolved V genes explain less than half, and the rest is unexplained. The sample includes approximately 50,000 clones, with approximately 90% observed a single time. The top ten hold about 5.1% of the sample. The source material was peripheral blood. The receptors stem from a man aged 65 to 79 with acute or convalescent COVID-19.

The CDR3 sequence: CASSLNQGGPYEQYF. CDR3 nucleotide sequence: TGTGCCAGCAGCTTAAATCAGGGGGGCCCCTACGAGCAGTACTTC. The J gene is TRBJ2-7, the V gene TRBV7-2, with a possible D match to TRBD1 (7 bases). The CDR3 is made up of 15 amino acids. Germline CDR1 and CDR2: SGHTA and FQGNSA. Deletions cut 2 bases from V and 2 bases from J, with 13 bases between.

The chain joins TRBV4-1 to TRBJ2-3, with D unclear. This CDR3 region has 13 residues. Deletions cut 0 bases from V and 4 bases from J, with 5 bases between. Germline V gene sequence: CDR1 MGHRA, CDR2 YSYEKL. In DNA, the CDR3 is TGCGCCAGCAGCCAAGATACTGCAGATACGCAGTATTTT. Translated, it gives CASSQDTADTQYF.

The gene calls are TRBV11-2 and TRBJ2-5, with D possibly TRBD1 on 6 matching bases. Germline V gives CDR1 SGHAT, CDR2 FQNNGV. The CDR3 loop spans 14 amino acids. With 5 bases removed from V and 2 bases from J, the gap between germline ends came to 12 bases. The CDR3 bases are TGTGCCAGCAGCGCAATCCAGGGGCAAGAGACCCAGTACTTC. Translating gives CASSAIQGQETQYF.

The chain couples TRBV19 to TRBJ1-2; no clear D gene. The V gene's germline CDR1 is LNHDA and CDR2 SQIVND (reference sequence). V lost 3 bases, J lost 4 bases, and 15 bases lay in between. The CDR3 spans 15 residues. This CDR3 is CASSIAGSMVYGYTF. The CDR3 nucleotides are TGTGCCAGTAGTATCGCGGGGTCCATGGTCTATGGCTACACCTTC. Supplemented by reference TRBV19 and TRBJ1-2, the full variable domain reads DGGITQSPKYLFRKEGQNVTLSCEQNLNHDAMYWYRQDPGQGLRLIYYSQIVNDFQKGDIAEGYSVSREKKESFPLTVTSAQKNPTAFYLCASSIAGSMVYGYTFGSGTRLTVV.

The chain joins TRBV30 to TRBJ2-7, with D possibly being TRBD2 (6 bases). The germline V gene encodes CDR1 GTSNPN and CDR2 SVGIG (reference sequence). This CDR3 region has 13 residues. Trimming cost V 4 bases and J 3 bases, with 13 bases left between them. The CDR3 reads CAWNGVGGYEQYF. The DNA for the CDR3 is TGTGCCTGGAACGGGGTGGGGGGCTACGAGCAGTACTTC.

The chain joins TRBV7-9 to TRBJ1-1, with a possible D match to TRBD1 (5 bases). The germline gives CDR1 SEHNR, CDR2 FQNEAQ (reference sequence). The V and J ends lost 3 bases and 1 base respectively, with 12 bases between them. The CDR3 runs 15 residues. The CDR3 DNA follows: TGTGCCAGCAGCTTTCCTCTAACAGGGAACACTGAAGCTTTCTTT. Protein: CASSFPLTGNTEAFF.

The chain joins TRBV4-2 to TRBJ2-3; TRBD1 matches 7 bases. The CDR3 extends over 17 amino acids. Germline CDR1 and CDR2: LGHNA and YNFKEQ. V lost 0 bases, J lost 4 bases, and 10 bases stayed unmatched. Here the CDR3 reads CASSQEPGSQGADTQYF. In DNA form, the CDR3 reads TGTGCCAGCAGCCAAGAGCCAGGAAGCCAGGGGGCAGATACGCAGTATTTT.

This chain joins TRBV5-1 and TRBJ2-1; perhaps TRBD1 as D (6 bases). The CDR3 has 19 amino acids. Germline V gene lookup returns CDR1 SGHRS and CDR2 YFSETQ. V lost 4 bases and J lost 3, with 26 bases in between. The CDR3 region has the DNA TGCGCCAGCAGCACCGGACAGAAACTTCTTTTTTGGGTCTACAATGAGCAGTTCTTC. Residues: CASSTGQKLLFWVYNEQFF.

The CDR3 DNA follows: TGTGCCACCAGCATGGGGGGTTCTATCTATGGCTACACCTTC. This sequence encodes CATSMGGSIYGYTF. This chain links TRBV15 with TRBJ1-2; a possible D gene is TRBD1 (5 bases). CDR1 is LNHNV and CDR2 is YYDKDF in the germline V gene (reference sequence). The CDR3 has 14 residues. V was shortened by 4 bases and J by 4 bases, with 13 bases between the two germline ends.